This T cell receptor (beta chain) emerged from a study of blood T cell repertoires in COVID-19. In the study overall: From the United States, Italy and Spain came samples of acute and convalescent COVID-19.

Profiling relied on immunoSEQ multiplex PCR, and the TCRdb table lists in-frame clones only, not all of them. The repertoire holds under 250,000 clones, approximately 85% seen once, with more than 2% in the top ten. Germline values: CDR1 ENHRY, CDR2 SYGVKD. The CDR3 extends over 15 amino acids. The J segment lost 4 bases and the V segment lost 6 bases, leaving 5 bases of the junction unmatched. Sequenced material: peripheral blood. This clonotype originated in a woman in her seventies with COVID-19, enrolled during active disease. The chain employs TRBV10-3 and TRBJ2-1, with 11 bases matching TRBD2. The CDR3 sequence: CAIRSGLAEYNEQFF. CDR3 coding DNA: TGTGCCATCAGGTCGGGACTAGCGGAGTACAATGAGCAGTTCTTC.